This TCR beta chain was found in a study of PD-L1 blockade in urothelial cancer (TCRdb year 2017). Broadly, across the study: Every patient began therapy in the mid-2010s and was given atezolizumab 1,200 mg intravenously every 3 weeks. Patients had an ECOG performance status of 0 or 1 and had received between 0 and 3 prior chemotherapy regimens. Twenty-five of 29 patients were identified as males with urothelial cancer of bladder origin, and a prior smoking history was reported by 18 of 29 patients. The study was an exploratory multi-omic analysis of somatic, immune and clinical correlates of response to PD-L1 blockade with atezolizumab in urothelial cancer. Pretreatment tumor samples, along with matched peripheral blood serially collected before and after atezolizumab treatment, were subjected to TCR sequencing. Blood samples were analyzed 3 weeks after the start of treatment (second dose) and 6 weeks after the start of treatment. Durable clinical benefit was defined as progression-free survival longer than 6 months, and TCR features were also tested against progression-free and overall survival. In the same patients, pretreatment tumors underwent whole exome sequencing and RNA sequencing in addition to TCR sequencing. Blood samples yielded a median of around 150,000 T cells and more than 80,000 unique TCRs, with median clonality 0.080. Pretreatment blood TCR-seq was available for about 27 patients, at least one posttreatment blood collection was obtained for approximately 25 patients, and tumor TCR-seq was available for approximately 25 patients. Eight or nine patients reached durable clinical benefit, while about 19 patients did not. The paper's findings and limits, for the study overall: Among patients with durable benefit, tumor-associated TCR clones showed greater expansion in peripheral blood 3 weeks after treatment started (n ≈ 20, p = 0.022). Small sample size (n ≈ 30) and many exploratory analyses mean the results are intended to be hypothesis-generating. Improved progression-free and overall survival was associated with having pretreatment peripheral blood TCR clonality below the median.

A word on this clone: Its recognized antigen is unknown. It has no much larger one-base neighbor in the sample; base qualities were not kept.

The cohort comprised 25 to 35 patients with locally advanced or metastatic urothelial carcinoma treated at Memorial Sloan Kettering on a trial protocol. Peripheral blood mononuclear cells were collected pretreatment and during treatment, at between 1 and 8 total time points per patient. The Qiagen DNeasy Blood extraction kit was used to purify genomic DNA from total PBMCs and tumor samples. PBMCs were collected pretreatment and during treatment, and were isolated and stored as previously described. Synthetic TCR analog templates were spiked into each PCR to estimate absolute template abundance from read counts. TCRbeta CDR3 regions were amplified from genomic DNA with bias-controlled V and J gene primers using the immunoSEQ assay. Sequencing of rearranged TCRbeta segments was done at approximately 20X coverage. The original pipeline was this. Clustering was used to correct sequencing errors, and CDR3s were annotated against IMGT so that V, D and J genes could be assigned. Downstream analyses used only productive TCRbeta rearrangements and left out out-of-frame or stop-codon sequences. Clonality was computed as one minus Shannon entropy normalized by the log of the number of unique productive sequences. Clones differing between time points or between blood and tumor were identified using Fisher's exact test with Benjamini-Hochberg correction, with an adjusted p below 0.01 applied as the threshold. The clones in this table, taken by TCRdb from immuneACCESS, are in-frame only. Not every clone is retained; where verified, under half of the shortfall comes from an unresolved V gene, and the cause of the rest is unknown. D and trimming were read from the DNA, whereas the V and J calls and clone size are those reported in that table. A total of 56,000 or so clones appear in this sample, 70% to 90% of them only once. Clones ranked in the top ten supply less than 3.5% of the sample.

The germline V gene supplies CDR1 SNHLY and CDR2 FYNNEI. The CDR3 runs 13 amino acids, cysteine and phenylalanine included. Only the CDR3 part of the read is kept: 39 bases, read in frame from the first base. Trimmed from V: 4 bases; trimmed from J: 5 bases; junction bases lacking a gene match: 1. This TCR derives from a man aged 45-60 years with urothelial cancer. The source was PBMCs, collected around atezolizumab (anti-PD-L1) treatment. Recombination linked TRBV2 to TRBJ2-5; the junction holds 10 bases that match TRBD2. The encoded CDR3 is CASSGLAGETQYF. The DNA sequence is TGTGCCAGCAGTGGACTAGCGGGTGAGACCCAGTACTTC.